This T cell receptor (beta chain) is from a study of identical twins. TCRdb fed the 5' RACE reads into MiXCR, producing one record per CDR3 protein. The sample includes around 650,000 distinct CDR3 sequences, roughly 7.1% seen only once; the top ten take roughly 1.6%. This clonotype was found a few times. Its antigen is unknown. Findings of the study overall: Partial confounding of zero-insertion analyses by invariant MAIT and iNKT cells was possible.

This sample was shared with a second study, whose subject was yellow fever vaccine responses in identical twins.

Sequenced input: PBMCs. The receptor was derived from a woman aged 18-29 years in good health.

CDR3 sequence reads: CATSRDGSSSYEQYF. The DNA of the CDR3 is TGTGCCACCAGCAGAGATGGGTCTAGCTCCTACGAGCAGTACTTC. The chain joins TRBV15 to TRBJ2-7, with D hard to call. The V and J ends lost 0 bases and 0 bases respectively, with 9 bases between them. The germline gives CDR1 LNHNV, CDR2 YYDKDF (reference sequence). This CDR3 has 15 amino acids.